The TCR beta chain described here comes from a study of T cells expressing NK-cell markers. TCRdb reprocessed the 5' RACE reads; each CDR3 protein has one entry and no DNA is given. The sample table includes fewer than 25,000 distinct CDR3 sequences. The CDR3 has 13 residues. Germline values: CDR1 SGHDT, CDR2 YYEEEE. The receptor was isolated from a man aged 18-70 years in good health. This chain links TRBV5-6 with TRBJ2-1. Sequencing was done on a sample of blood T cells: a sorted CD56 or NKG2C T cell subset, CD4+ or CD8+ T cells, or bulk PBMC T cells (not recorded which). CDR3 region: CASSLDLLNEQFF.